The next 8 T cell receptor beta chains were all read from a single sample in a study of beta chain features in type 1 diabetes. Study-wide results and caveats: TCRB CDR3s were moderately but significantly shorter in Type 1 diabetes patients in all four CD4+ subsets.

Since all of the isolated RNA was reverse transcribed, expressed TCRB transcripts were what got sequenced. Measured with immunoSEQ multiplex PCR; TCRdb has only the in-frame clones, and not every one. The sample comprises some 700,000 clones, 13% of which are singletons, and 0.022% rests with the top ten. These receptors lack a known antigen. The sample taken for sequencing was naive CD4+ T cells from blood. The receptors derive from a man aged 18 to 35 with type 1 diabetes.

The chain combines TRBV19 with TRBJ2-2; D is ambiguous. Trimming pared 7 bases from V and 3 bases from J, leaving 6 bases between. The CDR3 is 12 amino acids. Germline V gene lookup returns CDR1 LNHDA and CDR2 SQIVND (reference sequence). In DNA form, the CDR3 reads TGTGCCAGTAAAGTGGACACCGGGGAGCTGTTTTTT. It yields the protein CASKVDTGELFF. Using reference TRBV19 and TRBJ2-2 for the parts outside the CDR3, the full variable domain is DGGITQSPKYLFRKEGQNVTLSCEQNLNHDAMYWYRQDPGQGLRLIYYSQIVNDFQKGDIAEGYSVSREKKESFPLTVTSAQKNPTAFYLCASKVDTGELFFGEGSRLTVL.

The chain has TRBV27 and TRBJ1-1; D not certain. CDR1 MNHEY and CDR2 SMNVEV come from the germline V gene (reference sequence). The CDR3 loop spans 14 amino acids. Deletions cut 8 bases from V and 0 bases from J, with 13 bases between. CDR3 amino acids: CASAAGNMNTEAFF. The CDR3 DNA follows: TGTGCCAGCGCTGCGGGGAACATGAACACTGAAGCTTTCTTT.

In its sample, this clone was seen a few times. V usage is TRBV28 and J usage is TRBJ1-1; D call uncertain. CDR1 MDHEN and CDR2 SYDVKM come from the germline V gene. V shed 6 bases and J shed 0 bases, with 11 bases lying between them. This CDR3 has 14 amino acids. The CDR3, as DNA: TGTGCCAGCAGCATAGGCAGCTTGAACACTGAAGCTTTCTTT. It translates to CASSIGSLNTEAFF.

V usage is TRBV30 and J usage is TRBJ2-3; TRBD1 matches 7 bases. Germline CDR1 is GTSNPN and CDR2 is SVGIG (reference sequence). Trimming cost V 8 bases and J 0 bases; bases outside gene matches: 5. The CDR3 sequence is 13 residues long. The CDR3 bases are TGTGCCGGGACAGCGTCTAGCACAGATACGCAGTATTTT. It specifies CAGTASSTDTQYF.

This clone was seen only a few times. The chain employs TRBV2 and TRBJ2-3; 12 bases agree with TRBD2. V was clipped by 0 bases and J by 2 bases; unmatched bases: 9. CDR1 and CDR2 from the germline V gene are SNHLY and FYNNEI. The CDR3 is 19 residues long. CDR3 residues: CASSEALGTSGRLTDTQYF. DNA of the CDR3: TGTGCCAGCAGTGAAGCGCTTGGGACTAGCGGGCGTCTCACAGATACGCAGTATTTT.

J is TRBJ2-7 and V is TRBV6-5, with D perhaps matching TRBD2 (5 bases). The CDR3 runs 13 residues. V dropped 2 bases and J dropped 7 bases, with 12 bases sitting between them. The germline CDR1 and CDR2 sequences are MNHEY and SVGAGI. CDR3 in DNA: TGTGCCAGCAGTTACCGGGGAGAAAGAGAGCAGTACTTC. Protein sequence: CASSYRGEREQYF.

This chain connects TRBV13 to TRBJ2-6; 9 bases map to TRBD2. After removal of 1 base from V and 0 bases from J, the junction contained 4 bases not matched to a gene. Per germline, CDR1 PRHDT and CDR2 FYEKMQ (reference sequence). The CDR3 runs 18 residues. DNA for the CDR3: TGTGCCAGCAGCTTAGTAGCGGGGGCCTTCTCTGGGGCCAACGTCCTGACTTTC. This sequence encodes CASSLVAGAFSGANVLTF. Variable domain in full (rest from reference TRBV13 and TRBJ2-6): AAGVIQSPRHLIKEKRETATLKCYPIPRHDTVYWYQQGPGQDPQFLISFYEKMQSDKGSIPDRFSAQQFSDYHSELNMSSLELGDSALYFCASSLVAGAFSGANVLTFGAGSRLTVL.

This clone occurred a few times. The V call is TRBV5-4, the J call TRBJ2-2; 7 nucleotides line up with TRBD1. The CDR3 sequence is 14 residues long. Unmatched junction bases numbered 9, after V lost 3 bases and J lost 10 bases. Germline CDR1 SGHNT, CDR2 YYREEE (reference sequence). CDR3 sequence: CASSSATGRVELFF. The CDR3 DNA follows: TGTGCCAGCAGCTCTGCGACAGGGAGAGTGGAGCTGTTTTTT.